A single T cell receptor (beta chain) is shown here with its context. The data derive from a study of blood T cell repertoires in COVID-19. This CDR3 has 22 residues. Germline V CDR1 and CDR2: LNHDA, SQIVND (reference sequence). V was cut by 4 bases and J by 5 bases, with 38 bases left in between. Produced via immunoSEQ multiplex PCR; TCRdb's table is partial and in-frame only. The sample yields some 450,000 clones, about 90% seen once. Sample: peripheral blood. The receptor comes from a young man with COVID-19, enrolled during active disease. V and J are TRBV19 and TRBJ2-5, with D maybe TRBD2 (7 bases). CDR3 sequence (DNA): TGTGCCAGTAGTACCAGTTACATGCTAGCGGCGGGGGCCAACCACAGACGGGAGACCCAGTACTTC. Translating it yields CASSTSYMLAAGANHRRETQYF.